This T cell receptor (beta chain) was recovered during a study of blood T cell repertoires in COVID-19. About the research overall: From the United States, Italy and Spain came samples of acute and convalescent COVID-19. T cells, B-cell-depleted T cells, or PBMCs provided the cDNA or gDNA that served as material.

Germline loops: CDR1 KGHSH, CDR2 LQKENI. This CDR3 has 17 residues. Trimming took 6 bases from V and 0 from J; bases not matched to a gene: 13. As originally analysed: Amplified reference gene primers provided the basis for estimating nucleated cell counts. The protocol was immunoSEQ multiplex PCR, while the TCRdb copy is restricted to in-frame clones and leaves out a portion. V and J calls and clone size are copied from that table; D and trimming were computed from the DNA. Here the sample spans approximately 61,000 clones, 70% to 85% being singletons. The sequence was obtained from a woman in her 70s with acute or convalescent COVID-19. The chain combines TRBV18 with TRBJ2-7, with 8 bases that match TRBD1. The sequencing input was peripheral blood. CDR3 nucleotides: TGTGCCAGCTCCACCGTACCAGGACAGGGTGACTCCTACGAGCAGTACTTC. Its protein is CASSTVPGQGDSYEQYF. Combining the CDR3 with reference TRBV18 and TRBJ2-7 gives the whole variable domain NAGVMQNPRHLVRRRGQEARLRCSPMKGHSHVYWYRQLPEEGLKFMVYLQKENIIDESGMPKERFSAEFPKEGPSILRIQQVVRGDSAAYFCASSTVPGQGDSYEQYFGPGTRLTVT.